This T cell receptor (beta chain) was documented in a study of beta chain features in type 1 diabetes (dated by TCRdb to 2016 to 2018). For the study in its entirety: Mean age, gender distribution, total cell number and subset yield did not differ between patients and healthy donors. Across all samples, approximately 98,000,000 sorted cells were examined, and cell number per subset correlated strongly with RNA yield. In the study, recently diagnosed type 1 diabetes patients and matched healthy donors were compared on the TCRB repertoires of their sorted circulating CD4+ T cell subsets. Naive and central memory subsets were obtained from all 30 or so donors, but regulatory and stem cell-like memory subsets were isolated from only 8 patients and about 8 healthy donors.

The entire amount of isolated RNA was reverse transcribed using the High Capacity cDNA Reverse Transcription Kit, so the sequenced TCRB transcripts were expressed ones. Deep immunoSEQ sequencing was applied to naive, central memory and regulatory T cell samples, giving an average of about 3.6 million total reads per sample. Sorted cells were lysed in RLT buffer, and RNA was extracted using DNase-treated RNeasy Micro or Mini kits according to cell number. Each cell subset was processed separately to prevent cross-contamination, with patient and healthy donor samples processed together. TCRB sequences were amplified from cDNA with the immunoSEQ multiplex PCR, producing 87-bp fragments spanning the CDR3 region. The amplicons were sequenced using the Illumina HiSeq platform. On the authors' methods: PCR bias was computationally corrected using synthetic template baselines, reads within Hamming distance 2 were collapsed, and singletons that could not be merged were discarded. Reads were aligned against IMGT so that V, D and J genes, CDR3 length and insertions or deletions at six rearrangement sites could be assigned. Within each subset, clonotype counts were normalized to the number of sorted cells before true diversity and Gini coefficients were calculated with the tcR R package. Repertoire sharing was quantified using the overlap coefficient calculated on TCRB nucleotide sequences. TCRdb took over this immuneACCESS table, retaining in-frame rearrangements with V and J assigned. Such tables are incomplete; in checked studies, under half of the missing clones stem from an unresolved V gene, and the remainder is unexplained. V and J calls and clone size are given by that table; D and trimming were obtained from the DNA. This sample has around 340,000 clones in its table, and about a tenth of those were observed once. Around 1% of the sample belongs to the ten largest clones.

The investigation overall reported the following: Type 1 diabetes patients showed a moderate but significant shortening of TCRB CDR3 length in all four CD4+ subsets. Naive, central memory and regulatory TCRB repertoires appeared to be more alike among patients than among healthy donors. HLA sub-analyses involved small numbers of individuals, so any influence of HLA type on TCRB rearrangement remained unresolved. At VDJ recombination sites, type 1 diabetes patients had fewer insertions and more deleted nucleotides, which implies abnormalities in thymic rearrangement. Sequencing cDNA rather than genomic DNA could over-represent highly expressing activated cells, although activation and CD3 levels did not differ between groups. Shorter templates might be favored by PCR, yet because patient and control samples were amplified and corrected together, any such skew would affect both groups equally.

Its CDR3 holds 12 amino acids, cysteine through phenylalanine. The read is trimmed to its CDR3 DNA, 36 bases read in frame from base 1. The germline V gene provides CDR1 SGHRS and CDR2 YFSETQ. Between the V and J ends, shortened by 4 bases and 7 bases respectively, the junction contains 11 bases. A single peripheral blood draw of about 116 mL on average was collected from each donor into heparinised tubes. Naive, central memory, regulatory and stem cell-like memory CD4+ T cells were sorted on a BD FACSAria II using a panel including CD45RO, CCR7, CD25, CD127, CD95 and CD27. Every sorted population had a purity above 95%. PBMCs were isolated immediately by Lymphoprep density gradient centrifugation and stained directly without culture. Samples were stained and sorted in pairs, with one healthy donor and one patient per experiment, so that batch effects were minimized. The table lists this clone with a few counts. This receptor's antigen is unknown. The input lacks base qualities; no much larger clone sits a single base away.

The sequence derives from a man younger than 45 with type 1 diabetes. Material: central memory CD4+ T cells from blood. This receptor chain uses TRBV5-1 and TRBJ1-2, with the D gene too uncertain to name. The CDR3 region: CASSEDGVGYTF. The nucleotide sequence reads TGCGCCAGCAGCGAGGATGGGGTTGGCTACACCTTC.